These 32 T cell receptor beta chains were all obtained from the same sample, sequenced in a study of CD8 T cells in Susac syndrome (dated by TCRdb to the late 2010s). Library method: the immunoSEQ multiplex PCR assay. RNA was extracted with the RNeasy kit and 0.5 to 1 ug was reverse transcribed using random hexamers. In-frame beta chains were kept once TCRdb had trimmed the public reads at Q25 with fastp and called clones with MiXCR. A single entry per CDR3 protein holds the most common genes and DNA from its merged rows. This sample comprises about 400,000 distinct CDR3 sequences, approximately 89% of them detected only once. Jointly, the top ten make up about 0.12% of the sample. Sequencing used CD8+ T cells from PBMCs. These receptors came from a human donor with multiple sclerosis.

The chain has TRBV4-1 and TRBJ2-7; D is unresolved. CDR3 length: 13 amino acids. Germline V gives CDR1 MGHRA, CDR2 YSYEKL. Trimming stripped 0 bases from V and 9 bases from J, with 12 bases between. The CDR3 DNA reads TGCGCCAGCAGCCAAGATTTATCCGGCGGGCAGTACTTC. Translated: CASSQDLSGGQYF.

In DNA form, the CDR3 reads TGTGCCACCCTCCGAGAAGTGAACACTGAAGCTTTCTTT. Translated, it gives CATLREVNTEAFF. The gene calls are TRBV7-9 and TRBJ1-1, with unresolved D. The CDR3 runs 13 residues. Trimming took off 10 bases at V and 0 bases at J, with 12 bases between the two ends. The V gene's germline CDR1 is SEHNR and CDR2 FQNEAQ (reference sequence).

The gene calls are TRBV18 and TRBJ2-3; no reliable D call. Per the germline V gene, CDR1 is KGHSH and CDR2 is LQKENI. The V end lost 3 bases, the J end lost 0 bases, and 7 bases lay between the germline ends. The CDR3 runs 14 residues. This chain's CDR3 is CASSPGASTDTQYF. The CDR3 DNA reads TGTGCCAGCTCACCCGGTGCTAGCACAGATACGCAGTATTTT.

The chain carries TRBV5-1 and TRBJ2-1; D unresolved. CDR1 and CDR2 (germline): SGHRS, YFSETQ. Deletions cut 3 bases from V and 0 bases from J, with 16 bases between. The CDR3 loop spans 17 amino acids. The CDR3 nucleotides are TGCGCCAGCAGCTCTGAAAGCAGTGTTATCTCCTACAATGAGCAGTTCTTC. Translation: CASSSESSVISYNEQFF.

This clonotype was recorded once. The J gene is TRBJ2-1, the V gene TRBV5-4, with a possible D match to TRBD2 (6 bases). The CDR3 consists of 13 residues. Germline V gene lookup returns CDR1 SGHNT and CDR2 YYREEE (reference sequence). The V end was cut by 3 bases, the J end by 3 bases, with 7 bases between. The CDR3 here is CASSSGDYNEQFF. The CDR3 DNA is TGTGCCAGCAGCTCGGGGGACTACAATGAGCAGTTCTTC.

The gene calls are TRBV20-1 and TRBJ1-5; 11 nucleotides match TRBD1. Germline-derived CDR1 and CDR2 are DFQATT and SNEGSKA (reference sequence). The junction had 11 bases not matched to a gene; V was cut back by 0 bases and J by 1 base. The CDR3 covers 19 residues. The CDR3 loop is CSARDLGTGGFRSNQPQHF. CDR3 DNA: TGCAGTGCTAGAGATCTGGGGACAGGGGGTTTTAGGAGCAATCAGCCCCAGCATTTT.

The CDR3 loop is CASSLLWREGRETGELFF. The CDR3 coding sequence is TGTGCCAGCAGCTTGTTATGGCGGGAGGGCCGGGAAACCGGGGAGCTGTTTTTT. The chain has TRBV7-9 and TRBJ2-2, with TRBD2 identical over 9 bases. Germline CDR1 SEHNR, CDR2 FQNEAQ (reference sequence). Trimming at V came to 3 bases and at J to 5 bases, leaving 13 bases not matched to a gene. This CDR3 contains 18 residues. The full variable domain, rest sourced from reference TRBV7-9 and TRBJ2-2, is DTGVSQNPRHKITKRGQNVTFRCDPISEHNRLYWYRQTLGQGPEFLTYFQNEAQLEKSRLLSDRFSAERPKGSFSTLEIQRTEQGDSAMYLCASSLLWREGRETGELFFGEGSRLTVL.

V usage is TRBV30 and J usage is TRBJ2-7; D gene ambiguous. CDR3 size: 13 residues. CDR1 and CDR2 from the germline V gene are GTSNPN and SVGIG (reference sequence). Trimming stripped 0 bases from V and 3 bases from J, with 9 bases between. The CDR3 nucleotides read TGTGCCTGGAGTGTAGGCAGCGACTACGAGCAGTACTTC. Translating gives CAWSVGSDYEQYF.

This chain joins TRBV4-1 and TRBJ2-7; D is perhaps TRBD2 (5 bases). V was shortened by 1 base and J by 0 bases, with 13 bases between the two germline ends. The CDR3 extends over 16 amino acids. Per germline, CDR1 MGHRA and CDR2 YSYEKL. CDR3: CASSQVTDSNSYEQYF. The CDR3 bases are TGCGCCAGCAGCCAAGTAACGGACTCCAACTCCTACGAGCAGTACTTC.

The V and J genes are TRBV10-3 and TRBJ2-3; a possible D gene is TRBD2 (5 bases). V lost 8 bases and J 2 bases, leaving 14 bases between the germline ends. Germline CDR1 is ENHRY and CDR2 is SYGVKD. CDR3 length: 14 amino acids. The CDR3 region is CAISGFGDTDTQYF. The CDR3 DNA reads TGTGCCATCTCCGGGTTCGGGGACACAGATACGCAGTATTTT.

The chain links TRBV30 to TRBJ2-7, with 13 positions matching TRBD2. The CDR3 totals 15 residues. The J segment lost 0 bases and the V segment lost 6 bases, leaving 5 bases of the junction unmatched. From germline, CDR1 is GTSNPN and CDR2 SVGIG (reference sequence). CDR3 in amino acids: CACQGLAGTSYEQYF. The CDR3 nucleotides read TGTGCCTGCCAGGGACTAGCGGGGACCTCCTACGAGCAGTACTTC.

V gene TRBV30 combines with J gene TRBJ1-2; the D is unclear. Germline assignment: CDR1 GTSNPN and CDR2 SVGIG (reference sequence). V was clipped by 4 bases and J by 8 bases, with 14 bases between them. This CDR3 is built from 12 residues. Here the CDR3 DNA reads TGTGCCTGGACCTTTGATATTCAAGGCTACACCTTC. Translation gives CAWTFDIQGYTF.

The chain is built from TRBV12-3 or TRBV12-4 and TRBJ2-1; 13 bases agree with TRBD2. The V gene end was trimmed by 6 bases and the J gene end by 3 bases; junction bases not matched to a gene: 5. The length of the CDR3 is 16 residues. CDR3 residues: CASSPGTSGNYNEQFF. The CDR3 nucleotides are TGTGCCAGCAGCCCGGGGACTAGCGGGAACTACAATGAGCAGTTCTTC.

The V call is TRBV4-1, the J call TRBJ1-1; a weak D match, TRBD1 (6 bases). CDR1 is MGHRA and CDR2 is YSYEKL in the germline V gene. Trimming pared 1 base from V and 4 bases from J, leaving 16 bases between. The length of the CDR3 is 16 residues. Here the CDR3 reads CASSQVAGAVSTEAFF. CDR3 DNA sequence: TGCGCCAGCAGCCAAGTGGCAGGGGCGGTAAGCACTGAAGCTTTCTTT.

The genes are TRBV29-1 and TRBJ2-5; no reliable D call. The CDR3 sequence is 10 residues long. The V and J ends lost 6 bases and 9 bases respectively, with 11 bases between them. The germline V gene encodes CDR1 SQVTM and CDR2 ANQGSEA. CDR3 nucleotide sequence: TGCAGCGTGCTCATAGTTGCCCAGTACTTC. This gives the protein CSVLIVAQYF.

V usage is TRBV5-1 and J usage is TRBJ2-3; 10 nucleotides agree with TRBD1. V lost 4 bases to trimming and J lost 4 bases; unmatched junction nucleotides: 3. CDR1 is SGHRS, CDR2 YFSETQ, per germline. The CDR3 consists of 14 residues. CDR3 in DNA: TGCGCCAGCAGCGCCGGGACAGGGGCAGATACGCAGTATTTT. It specifies CASSAGTGADTQYF. Looking up the rest from reference TRBV5-1 and TRBJ2-3 gives the full variable domain: KAGVTQTPRYLIKTRGQQVTLSCSPISGHRSVSWYQQTPGQGLQFLFEYFSETQRNKGNFPGRFSGRQFSNSRSEMNVSTLELGDSALYLCASSAGTGADTQYFGPGTRLTVL.

This clonotype turned up a few times. Written as DNA, the CDR3 is TGTGCCAGCAGTTACTACCACAGGGGAGGGGAGACCCAGTACTTC. Translated: CASSYYHRGGETQYF. The rearrangement uses TRBV6-5 and TRBJ2-5; D may be TRBD1 or TRBD2 (7 bases each). The CDR3 has 15 amino acids. The germline V gene encodes CDR1 MNHEY and CDR2 SVGAGI. The V end lost 1 base, the J end lost 5 bases, and 14 bases lay between the germline ends.

The rearrangement joins TRBV30 to TRBJ2-7; 10 positions match TRBD1. Trimming cost V 6 bases and J 4 bases; bases outside gene matches: 3. CDR3 length equals 12 residues. The germline CDR1 and CDR2 sequences are GTSNPN and SVGIG (reference sequence). CDR3 sequence (DNA): TGTGCCTGCGGGGACAGGGGTTACGAGCAGTACTTC. Its translation: CACGDRGYEQYF.

This clonotype appeared a single time. This chain links TRBV4-1 with TRBJ2-7, with D uncertain. Germline V gene lookup returns CDR1 MGHRA and CDR2 YSYEKL. The CDR3 runs to 16 residues. The V end was cut by 0 bases, the J end by 6 bases, with 18 bases between. The CDR3 DNA reads TGCGCCAGCAGCCAAGACCCTCCGGGTCAGCTTCGCGAGCAGTACTTC. Translation: CASSQDPPGQLREQYF.

This chain uses TRBV2 with TRBJ2-2, with 9 bases that match TRBD1. The trim removed 7 bases at V and 1 base at J, leaving 10 bases unmatched. Germline V gene sequence: CDR1 SNHLY, CDR2 FYNNEI. The CDR3 is made up of 17 amino acids. The CDR3 region is CASTWPRDRVNTGELFF. The CDR3 bases are TGTGCCAGCACATGGCCCCGGGACAGGGTGAACACCGGGGAGCTGTTTTTT.

The chain uses TRBV4-1 and TRBJ1-2; perhaps TRBD1 as D (5 bases). The CDR3 sequence is 17 residues long. V lost 2 bases to trimming and J lost 4 bases, with 20 bases between them. Germline V CDR1 and CDR2: MGHRA, YSYEKL. Here the CDR3 DNA reads TGCGCCAGCAGCCAATTTTTTTCGGGGGGGGTCGGCTATGGCTACACCTTC. It specifies CASSQFFSGGVGYGYTF.

The rearrangement links TRBV9 to TRBJ2-1; TRBD2 might be the D (6 bases). From germline, CDR1 is SGDLS and CDR2 YYNGEE. Trimming cost V 2 bases and J 4 bases, with 10 bases left between them. The CDR3 spans 14 residues. Here the CDR3 DNA reads TGTGCCAGCAGCGTGGCGGGATCGTACAATGAGCAGTTCTTC. Protein sequence: CASSVAGSYNEQFF.

V and J are TRBV7-2 and TRBJ2-3; TRBD2 agrees at 12 bases. V lost 2 bases to trimming and J lost 7 bases; unmatched junction nucleotides: 13. Germline CDR1 SGHTA, CDR2 FQGNSA. The length of the CDR3 is 18 residues. The CDR3 here is CASSLRGAKLAGGYTQYF. CDR3 DNA sequence: TGTGCCAGCAGCTTAAGGGGGGCTAAACTAGCGGGAGGCTATACGCAGTATTTT.

This sequence joins TRBV27 and TRBJ2-7, with 7 bases aligning to TRBD1. This CDR3 comprises 12 residues. The V gene's germline CDR1 is MNHEY and CDR2 SMNVEV (reference sequence). After removal of 6 bases from V and 4 bases from J, the junction contained 3 bases not matched to a gene. The CDR3 sequence: CASRGGFYEQYF. CDR3 DNA: TGTGCCAGCAGAGGGGGCTTTTACGAGCAGTACTTC.

The J gene is TRBJ2-7, the V gene TRBV29-1, with 10 bases aligning to TRBD1. The CDR3 sequence is 16 residues long. Per the germline V gene, CDR1 is SQVTM and CDR2 is ANQGSEA. V lost 1 base to trimming and J lost 6 bases; unmatched junction nucleotides: 12. The CDR3, as DNA: TGCAGCGTTGAAGCGGGGACAGGGGTAGACCTGGCCGAGCAGTACTTC. Translating it yields CSVEAGTGVDLAEQYF.

In the case of this clonotype: The junction does not match germline at one end; this may be a read error. The gene calls are TRBV30 and TRBJ2-1; 9 bases line up with TRBD2. Germline CDR1 reads GTSNPN; CDR2 reads SVGIG (reference sequence). This CDR3 contains 15 residues. CDR3: CAWSPGGLAYDEQFF. In nucleotides, the CDR3 is TGTGCCTGGAGCCCGGGGGGACTAGCCTACGATGAGCAGTTCTTC.

This clonotype appeared once. The chain links TRBV30 to TRBJ1-1; 9 bases match TRBD1. This CDR3 is 16 amino acids long. V was pared by 4 bases and J by 4 bases, with 13 bases of the junction left unmatched. In germline, CDR1 is GTSNPN, CDR2 SVGIG (reference sequence). CDR3: CAWTPWGTGFGTEAFF. The CDR3 DNA reads TGTGCCTGGACCCCATGGGGGACAGGGTTTGGCACTGAAGCTTTCTTT. The variable domain in full, completed from reference TRBV30 and TRBJ1-1, reads SQTIHQWPATLVQPVGSPLSLECTVEGTSNPNLYWYRQAAGRGLQLLFYSVGIGQISSEVPQNLSASRPQDRQFILSSKKLLLSDSGFYLCAWTPWGTGFGTEAFFGQGTRLTVV.

The V gene is TRBV11-1, the J gene TRBJ2-1; 8 bases map to TRBD2. This CDR3 is 15 amino acids long. The germline CDR1 and CDR2 sequences are SGHAT and FQDESV (reference sequence). Unmatched junction bases numbered 7, after V lost 4 bases and J lost 5 bases. As DNA, the CDR3 is TGTGCCAGCAGCTCGCTTCCGGGACTAGACAATGAGCAGTTCTTC. Protein sequence: CASSSLPGLDNEQFF.

V is TRBV6-5 and J is TRBJ2-1; D remains ambiguous. Germline loops: CDR1 MNHEY, CDR2 SVGAGI. The CDR3 totals 13 residues. V lost 6 bases to trimming and J lost 3 bases, with 9 bases between them. The CDR3 coding sequence is TGTGCCAGCAGGTCGGGTCTCTACAATGAGCAGTTCTTC. As protein: CASRSGLYNEQFF.

The V call is TRBV19, the J call TRBJ2-7, with TRBD1 matching 7 bases. This CDR3 comprises 15 residues. J lost 2 bases, V lost 5 bases, and 9 bases had no gene match. The V gene's germline CDR1 is LNHDA and CDR2 SQIVND (reference sequence). CDR3 DNA: TGTGCCAGTAGTCCTCTCCCGGGACAGACCTACGAGCAGTACTTC. Its translation: CASSPLPGQTYEQYF.

The rearrangement links TRBV6-5 to TRBJ2-5, with 7 nucleotides matching TRBD1. V lost 2 bases, J lost 3 bases, and 3 bases stayed unmatched. Germline loops: CDR1 MNHEY, CDR2 SVGAGI. The CDR3 runs 14 residues. The CDR3 here is CASSYSQGEETQYF. CDR3 nucleotide sequence: TGTGCCAGCAGTTACAGCCAGGGGGAAGAGACCCAGTACTTC.

This clonotype was observed a single time. The chain carries TRBV7-2 and TRBJ2-1, with 10 bases aligning to TRBD2. With V trimmed by 6 bases and J by 3 bases, 5 bases remained unmatched. Germline lookup yields CDR1 SGHTA and CDR2 FQGNSA. CDR3 size: 15 residues. The CDR3 nucleotides read TGTGCCAGCAGATCACTAGCGGGAATCTACAATGAGCAGTTCTTC. Protein: CASRSLAGIYNEQFF.